Sequencing of this T cell receptor beta chain was carried out in a study of T cell responses to AZD1222 COVID-19 vaccine. Study results and limitations: Donors skewed white British and female; clonal diversity was possibly underestimated.

This clone was seen just once. The antigen remains unidentified. V lost 3 bases to trimming and J lost 3 bases, with 12 bases between them. The CDR3 totals 15 residues. CDR1 MDHEN and CDR2 SYDVKM come from the germline V gene. Produced via immunoSEQ multiplex PCR; TCRdb's table is partial and in-frame only. Among 130,000 to 150,000 clones listed, 85% to 90% were seen once. This TCR derives from an adult in good health. Sequencing used peripheral blood, obtained on day 0 of AZD1222 vaccination. The V call is TRBV28, the J call TRBJ1-5; D uncertain. The CDR3 sequence is CASSLSGAYNQPQHF. The CDR3, as DNA: TGTGCCAGCAGTTTGTCAGGCGCTTACAATCAGCCCCAGCATTTT.